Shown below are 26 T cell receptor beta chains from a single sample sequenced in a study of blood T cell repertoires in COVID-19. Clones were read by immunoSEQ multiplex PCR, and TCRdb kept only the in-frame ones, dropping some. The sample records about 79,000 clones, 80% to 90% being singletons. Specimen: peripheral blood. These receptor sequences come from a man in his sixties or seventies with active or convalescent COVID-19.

DNA for the CDR3: TGTGCCAGCAGCTTGGCCCGACGGGGGAACACTGAAGCTTTCTTT. As protein: CASSLARRGNTEAFF. V usage is TRBV5-5 and J usage is TRBJ1-1; D remains ambiguous. Per the germline V gene, CDR1 is SGHKS and CDR2 is YYEKEE (reference sequence). The ends were cut back, 0 bases at V and 1 base at J, with 10 bases in the middle. The CDR3 sequence is 15 residues long.

The CDR3 DNA reads TGTGCCAGCAGGCCTACCGACAGGGACGGCTACACCTTC. This translates into CASRPTDRDGYTF. V gene TRBV28 combines with J gene TRBJ1-2; 7 bases fit TRBD1. The trim removed 6 bases at V and 8 bases at J, leaving 9 bases unmatched. The CDR3 is made up of 13 amino acids. Germline values: CDR1 MDHEN, CDR2 SYDVKM.

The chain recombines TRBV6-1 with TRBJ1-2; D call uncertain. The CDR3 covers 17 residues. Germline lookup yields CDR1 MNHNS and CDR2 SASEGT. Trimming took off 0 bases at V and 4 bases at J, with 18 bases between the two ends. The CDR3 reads CASSEALAGGSLYGYTF. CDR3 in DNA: TGTGCCAGCAGTGAAGCGCTAGCTGGTGGGTCCCTCTATGGCTACACCTTC.

The CDR3 loop is CASSKTGGHQPQHF. CDR3 sequence (DNA): TGCGCCAGCAGCAAGACAGGGGGCCATCAGCCCCAGCATTTT. The V call is TRBV10-2, the J call TRBJ1-5, with 10 bases identical to TRBD1. Per the germline V gene, CDR1 is WSHSY and CDR2 is SAAADI. Trimming cost V 6 bases and J 5 bases; bases outside gene matches: 4. This CDR3 contains 14 residues.

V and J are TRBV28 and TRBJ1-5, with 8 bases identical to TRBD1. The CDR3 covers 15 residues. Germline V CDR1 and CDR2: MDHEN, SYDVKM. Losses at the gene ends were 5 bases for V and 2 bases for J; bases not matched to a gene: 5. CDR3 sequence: CASSRTGQGNQPQHF. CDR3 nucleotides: TGTGCCAGCAGTAGGACGGGACAGGGCAATCAGCCCCAGCATTTT.

This CDR3 reads CASSPLGGLGTEAFF. CDR3 in DNA: TGTGCCAGCAGCCCCCTGGGGGGGTTGGGCACTGAAGCTTTCTTT. The chain joins TRBV3-1 (or the pseudogene TRBV3-2) to TRBJ1-1; the D gene is possibly TRBD1 (5 bases). Between the trimmed V and J ends, which lost 4 bases and 4 bases, there was a span of 16 bases. This CDR3 region has 15 residues. Germline V gives CDR1 LGHDT, CDR2 YNNKEL (reference sequence).

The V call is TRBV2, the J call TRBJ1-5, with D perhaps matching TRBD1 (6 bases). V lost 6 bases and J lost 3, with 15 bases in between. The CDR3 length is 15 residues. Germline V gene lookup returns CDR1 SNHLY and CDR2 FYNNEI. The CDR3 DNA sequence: TGTGCCAGCAGGGGAGGGACGGGGGCCAATCAGCCCCAGCATTTT. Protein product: CASRGGTGANQPQHF.

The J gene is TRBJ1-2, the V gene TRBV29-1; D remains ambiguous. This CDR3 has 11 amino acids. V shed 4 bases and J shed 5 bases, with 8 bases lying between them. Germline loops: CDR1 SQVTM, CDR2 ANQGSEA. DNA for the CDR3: TGCAGCGTTGCACAGAATTATGGCTACACCTTC. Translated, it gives CSVAQNYGYTF.

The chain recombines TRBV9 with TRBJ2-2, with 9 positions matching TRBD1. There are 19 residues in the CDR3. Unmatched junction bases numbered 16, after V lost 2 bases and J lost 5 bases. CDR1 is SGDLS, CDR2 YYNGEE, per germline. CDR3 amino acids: CASSVRNFTGGEPTGELFF. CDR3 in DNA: TGTGCCAGCAGCGTTCGGAATTTCACAGGGGGCGAACCGACCGGGGAGCTGTTTTTT.

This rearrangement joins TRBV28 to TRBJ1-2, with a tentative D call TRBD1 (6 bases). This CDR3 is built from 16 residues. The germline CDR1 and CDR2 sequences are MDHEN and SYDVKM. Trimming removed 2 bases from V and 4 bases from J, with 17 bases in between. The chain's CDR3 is CASSLAGAVFAYGYTF. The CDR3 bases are TGTGCCAGCAGTTTAGCAGGGGCAGTTTTTGCCTATGGCTACACCTTC.

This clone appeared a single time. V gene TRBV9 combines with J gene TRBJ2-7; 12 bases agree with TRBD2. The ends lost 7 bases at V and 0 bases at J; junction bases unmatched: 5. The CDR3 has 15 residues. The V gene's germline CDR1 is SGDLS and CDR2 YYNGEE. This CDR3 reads CASGPTSGGSYEQYF. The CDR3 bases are TGTGCCAGCGGTCCGACTAGCGGGGGCTCCTACGAGCAGTACTTC.

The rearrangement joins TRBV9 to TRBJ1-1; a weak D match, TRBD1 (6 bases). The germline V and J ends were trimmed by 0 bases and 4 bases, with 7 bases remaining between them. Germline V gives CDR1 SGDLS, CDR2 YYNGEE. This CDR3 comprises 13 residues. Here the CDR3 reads CASSVGGRTEAFF. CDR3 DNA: TGTGCCAGCAGCGTAGGGGGGCGCACTGAAGCTTTCTTT.

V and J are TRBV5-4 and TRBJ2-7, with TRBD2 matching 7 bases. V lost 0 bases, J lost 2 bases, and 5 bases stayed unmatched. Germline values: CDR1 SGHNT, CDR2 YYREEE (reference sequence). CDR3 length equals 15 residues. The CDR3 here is CASSLALAEPYEQYF. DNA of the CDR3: TGTGCCAGCAGCTTGGCCCTAGCGGAACCCTACGAGCAGTACTTC.

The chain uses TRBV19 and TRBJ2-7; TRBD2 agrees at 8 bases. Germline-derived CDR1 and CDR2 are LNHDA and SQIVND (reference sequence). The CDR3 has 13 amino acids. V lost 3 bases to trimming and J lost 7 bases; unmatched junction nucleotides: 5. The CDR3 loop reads CASSIGRAREQYF. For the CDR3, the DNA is TGTGCCAGTAGTATCGGGAGGGCGAGGGAGCAGTACTTC.

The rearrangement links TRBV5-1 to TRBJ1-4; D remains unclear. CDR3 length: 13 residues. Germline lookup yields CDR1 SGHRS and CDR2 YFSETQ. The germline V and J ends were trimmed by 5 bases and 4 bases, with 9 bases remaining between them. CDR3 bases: TGCGCCAGCAGTCGAGGAGATAATGAAAAACTGTTTTTT. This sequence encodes CASSRGDNEKLFF.

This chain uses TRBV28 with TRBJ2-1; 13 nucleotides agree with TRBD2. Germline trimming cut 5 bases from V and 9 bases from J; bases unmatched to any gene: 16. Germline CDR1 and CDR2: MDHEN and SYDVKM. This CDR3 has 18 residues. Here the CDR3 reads CASSPPRTSGSFVTEQFF. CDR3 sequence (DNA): TGTGCCAGCAGTCCACCGCGGACTAGCGGGAGCTTTGTGACTGAGCAGTTCTTC.

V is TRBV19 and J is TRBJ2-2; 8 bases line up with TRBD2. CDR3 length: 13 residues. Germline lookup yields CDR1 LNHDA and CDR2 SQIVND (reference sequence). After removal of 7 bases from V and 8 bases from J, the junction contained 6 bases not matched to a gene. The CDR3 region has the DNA TGTGCCAGTAAGGGCGGGGGGCCGGGGGAGCTGTTTTTT. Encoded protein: CASKGGGPGELFF.

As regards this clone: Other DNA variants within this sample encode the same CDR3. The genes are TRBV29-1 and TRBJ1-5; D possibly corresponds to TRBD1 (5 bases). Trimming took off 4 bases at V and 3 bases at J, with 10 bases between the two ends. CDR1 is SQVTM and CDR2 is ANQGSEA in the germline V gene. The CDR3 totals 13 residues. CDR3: CSVVAGLNQPQHF. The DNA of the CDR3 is TGCAGCGTTGTGGCAGGGCTCAATCAGCCCCAGCATTTT. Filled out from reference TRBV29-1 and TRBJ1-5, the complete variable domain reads SAVISQKPSRDICQRGTSLTIQCQVDSQVTMMFWYRQQPGQSLTLIATANQGSEATYESGFVIDKFPISRPNLTFSTLTVSNMSPEDSSIYLCSVVAGLNQPQHFGDGTRLSIL.

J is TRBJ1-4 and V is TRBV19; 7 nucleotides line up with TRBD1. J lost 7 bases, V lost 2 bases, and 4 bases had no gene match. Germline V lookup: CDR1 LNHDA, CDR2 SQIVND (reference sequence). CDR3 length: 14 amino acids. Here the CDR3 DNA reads TGTGCCAGTAGTATACGACAGGGCTTTGAAAAACTGTTTTTT. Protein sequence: CASSIRQGFEKLFF.

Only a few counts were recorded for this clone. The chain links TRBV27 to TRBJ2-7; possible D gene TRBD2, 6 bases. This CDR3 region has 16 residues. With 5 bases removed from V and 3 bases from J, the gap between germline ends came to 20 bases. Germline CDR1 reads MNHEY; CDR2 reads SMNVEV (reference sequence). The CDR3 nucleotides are TGTGCCAGCAGTCCTATTCGAGGAGGGGCAAGCTACGAGCAGTACTTC. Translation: CASSPIRGGASYEQYF.

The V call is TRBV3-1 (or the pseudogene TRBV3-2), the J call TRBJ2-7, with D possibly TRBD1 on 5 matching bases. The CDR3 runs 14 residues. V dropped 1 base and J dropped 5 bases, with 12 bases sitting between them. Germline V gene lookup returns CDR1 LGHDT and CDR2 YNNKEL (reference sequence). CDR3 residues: CASSQVTGQHEQYF. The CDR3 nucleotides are TGTGCCAGCAGCCAAGTCACAGGCCAGCACGAGCAGTACTTC.

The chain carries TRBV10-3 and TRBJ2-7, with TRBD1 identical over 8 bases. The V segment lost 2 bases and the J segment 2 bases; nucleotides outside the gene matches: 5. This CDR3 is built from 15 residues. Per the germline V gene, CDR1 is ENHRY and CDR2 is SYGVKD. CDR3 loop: CAISEPGQDPYEQYF. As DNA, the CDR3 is TGTGCCATCAGTGAGCCGGGACAGGACCCCTACGAGCAGTACTTC.

CDR3 bases: TGTGCCAGCAGTTACTCCCCCGGACAGGGGTCGCGGTCACCCCTCCACTTT. Translating gives CASSYSPGQGSRSPLHF. V and J are TRBV6-2 or TRBV6-3 and TRBJ1-6, with 9 bases that match TRBD1. The CDR3 extends over 17 amino acids. J lost 10 bases, V lost 0 bases, and 10 bases had no gene match. Germline V gives CDR1 MNHEY, CDR2 SVGEGT.

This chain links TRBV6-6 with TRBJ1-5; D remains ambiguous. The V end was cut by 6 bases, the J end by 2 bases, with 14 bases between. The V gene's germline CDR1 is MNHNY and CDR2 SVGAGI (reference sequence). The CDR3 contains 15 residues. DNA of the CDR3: TGTGCCAGCAGCCCTTACAGCCCGGGCAATCAGCCCCAGCATTTT. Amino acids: CASSPYSPGNQPQHF.

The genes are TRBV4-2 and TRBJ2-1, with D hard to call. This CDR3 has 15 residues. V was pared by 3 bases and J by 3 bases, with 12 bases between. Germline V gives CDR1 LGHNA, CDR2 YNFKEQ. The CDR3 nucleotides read TGTGCCAGCAGCCACGAGTCGGGTCTCTACAATGAGCAGTTCTTC. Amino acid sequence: CASSHESGLYNEQFF.

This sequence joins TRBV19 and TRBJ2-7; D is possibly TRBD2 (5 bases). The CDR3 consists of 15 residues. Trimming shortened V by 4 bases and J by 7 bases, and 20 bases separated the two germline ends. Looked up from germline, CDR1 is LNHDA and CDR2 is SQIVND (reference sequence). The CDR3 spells CASSRAGGGVSEQYF. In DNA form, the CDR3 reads TGTGCCAGTAGTAGGGCTGGAGGAGGAGTAAGTGAGCAGTACTTC.